These 15 T cell receptor beta chains share one sample of origin, sequenced in a study of T cell responses to AZD1222 COVID-19 vaccine. Repertoires were generated with immunoSEQ multiplex PCR, while TCRdb's copy carries only in-frame clones and drops some. The table records under 150,000 clones, around 90% of them present only once. Material: peripheral blood, obtained on day 0 of AZD1222 vaccination. All receptors come from an adult in good health.

The rearrangement uses TRBV5-4 and TRBJ1-1; weak D call: TRBD1 (5 bases). This CDR3 has 15 residues. Germline CDR1 and CDR2: SGHNT and YYREEE (reference sequence). Trimming left V 0 bases short and J 3 bases short, with 12 bases between. This CDR3 is CASSLDLGADTEAFF. The CDR3 coding sequence is TGTGCCAGCAGCTTGGATCTAGGGGCGGACACTGAAGCTTTCTTT.

Points on this clone: One end of the junction does not line up with germline, which may come from a read error. V gene TRBV12-3 or TRBV12-4 combines with J gene TRBJ2-4; 10 bases fit TRBD1. CDR3 size: 12 residues. Here the CDR3 reads CASSHPRQGADF. CDR3 DNA sequence: TGTGCCAGCAGCCATCCCAGACAGGGGGCGGACTTC.

V usage is TRBV3-1 (or the pseudogene TRBV3-2) and J usage is TRBJ2-3; 7 positions match TRBD2. This CDR3 comprises 13 residues. Germline V lookup: CDR1 LGHDT, CDR2 YNNKEL (reference sequence). The trim removed 5 bases at V and 5 bases at J, leaving 4 bases unmatched. DNA of the CDR3: TGTGCCAGCAGCTCATGGGGGGGAGATACGCAGTATTTT. This codes for CASSSWGGDTQYF.

This CDR3 is CASSLAPWTSGYNEQFF. CDR3 DNA sequence: TGCGCCAGCAGCCTTGCGCCATGGACTAGCGGGTACAATGAGCAGTTCTTC. The chain has TRBV5-1 and TRBJ2-1; 11 bases align to TRBD2. The germline CDR1 and CDR2 sequences are SGHRS and YFSETQ. This CDR3 is 17 amino acids long. V was pared by 4 bases and J by 4 bases, with 10 bases of the junction left unmatched. Drawing the rest from reference TRBV5-1 and TRBJ2-1, the complete variable domain is KAGVTQTPRYLIKTRGQQVTLSCSPISGHRSVSWYQQTPGQGLQFLFEYFSETQRNKGNFPGRFSGRQFSNSRSEMNVSTLELGDSALYLCASSLAPWTSGYNEQFFGPGTRLTVL.

The DNA of the CDR3 is TGTGCCAGCTCACTGGGGGACGGTACTAATGAAAAACTGTTTTTT. Translating it yields CASSLGDGTNEKLFF. The V and J genes are TRBV18 and TRBJ1-4; maybe TRBD1 (5 bases). This CDR3 is 15 amino acids long. Germline assignment: CDR1 KGHSH and CDR2 LQKENI. Trimming took 4 bases from V and 2 from J, leaving 11 bases between them.

The chain uses TRBV5-6 and TRBJ1-1; D is uncertain. The CDR3 has 13 residues. Per germline, CDR1 SGHDT and CDR2 YYEEEE. Deletions cut 0 bases from V and 4 bases from J, with 7 bases between. CDR3: CASSLEGFTEAFF. CDR3 DNA sequence: TGTGCCAGCAGCTTGGAAGGGTTCACTGAAGCTTTCTTT.

The chain joins TRBV10-3 to TRBJ1-6; TRBD1 aligns across 8 bases. The CDR3 loop spans 15 amino acids. Unmatched junction bases numbered 7, after V lost 6 bases and J lost 6 bases. Germline CDR1 ENHRY, CDR2 SYGVKD. CDR3 region: CAISLTGALNSPLHF. Written as DNA, the CDR3 is TGTGCCATCAGCTTGACAGGGGCACTTAATTCACCCCTCCACTTT.

The rearrangement joins TRBV11-3 to TRBJ1-1; D remains ambiguous. V was cut by 1 base and J by 1 base, with 4 bases left in between. This CDR3 comprises 13 residues. Germline CDR1 SGHNT, CDR2 YENEEA. The CDR3 bases are TGTGCCAGCAGCTTAGTTCGGAACACTGAAGCTTTCTTT. This codes for CASSLVRNTEAFF.

The rearrangement links TRBV2 to TRBJ1-3; D not resolved. Germline CDR1 SNHLY, CDR2 FYNNEI. V was pared by 8 bases and J by 0 bases, with 14 bases between. The CDR3 spans 15 residues. The CDR3 here is CASRSNSVSGNTIYF. The CDR3 region has the DNA TGTGCCAGCCGGTCAAACAGCGTCTCTGGAAACACCATATATTTT.

This rearrangement joins TRBV7-9 to TRBJ1-6, with a weak D call TRBD1 (5 bases). CDR3 length: 14 amino acids. CDR1 is SEHNR and CDR2 is FQNEAQ in the germline V gene (reference sequence). The V and J ends lost 1 base and 11 bases respectively, with 12 bases between them. The chain's CDR3 is CASSLGRDLTPLHF. CDR3 DNA sequence: TGTGCCAGCAGCTTAGGCAGGGATTTAACACCCCTCCACTTT.

V and J are TRBV7-2 and TRBJ2-3; D call uncertain. This CDR3 contains 15 residues. Looked up from germline, CDR1 is SGHTA and CDR2 is FQGNSA. The germline V and J ends were trimmed by 3 bases and 7 bases, with 17 bases remaining between them. CDR3 in amino acids: CASSLGSPPLNTQYF. Here the CDR3 DNA reads TGTGCCAGCAGCTTGGGTAGTCCACCTCTAAATACGCAGTATTTT.

J is TRBJ1-2 and V is TRBV24-1, with D possibly being TRBD1 (6 bases). The V and J ends lost 4 bases and 6 bases respectively, with 17 bases between them. The CDR3 has 15 amino acids. Germline assignment: CDR1 KGHDR and CDR2 SFDVKD. The CDR3 sequence: CATSELSGGSHGYTF. The CDR3, as DNA: TGTGCCACCAGTGAGCTCTCGGGGGGCTCGCATGGCTACACCTTC.

As to this clone: At one end the junction does not follow the germline gene, possibly because of a read error. The chain carries TRBV11-2 and TRBJ2-1; 12 bases agree with TRBD2. Germline loops: CDR1 SGHAT, CDR2 FQNNGV. The CDR3 length is 15 residues. The CDR3 reads CASSGLAGRYYEQFF. CDR3 in DNA: TGTGCCAGCAGCGGACTAGCGGGGCGCTACTATGAGCAGTTCTTC.

This chain links TRBV28 with TRBJ1-3, with 7 bases fitting TRBD1. Unmatched junction bases numbered 9, after V lost 3 bases and J lost 4 bases. Germline CDR1 reads MDHEN; CDR2 reads SYDVKM. This CDR3 contains 16 residues. CDR3 protein: CASSFLRQGRGNTIYF. Here the CDR3 DNA reads TGTGCCAGCAGTTTCTTACGACAGGGCAGGGGAAACACCATATATTTT.

The rearrangement uses TRBV2 and TRBJ1-1; no reliable D call. CDR3 length equals 12 residues. Germline values: CDR1 SNHLY, CDR2 FYNNEI. Trimming cost V 10 bases and J 2 bases, with 11 bases left between them. CDR3 nucleotides: TGTGCCACCGGCCACTTTAACACTGAAGCTTTCTTT. Protein sequence: CATGHFNTEAFF.